One sample yielded the 9 T cell receptor beta chains listed below, sequenced in a study of a mutant IDH1 vaccine in newly diagnosed glioma. Profiling relied on immunoSEQ multiplex PCR, and the TCRdb table lists in-frame clones only, not all of them. The sample has about 130,000 clones, roughly 78% seen once. The antigens for these receptors are not known. Sample time point: week 11, during vaccination. Vaccination used 300 ug of mutant IDH1 20-mer peptide per dose, with topical imiquimod. The sample consisted of PBMCs, taken from a glioma patient whose treatment included an IDH1 peptide vaccine. Every receptor here comes from a middle-aged man with glioma.

This chain joins TRBV7-8 and TRBJ2-7; unclear D gene. This CDR3 has 14 residues. V lost 0 bases and J 2 bases, leaving 8 bases between the germline ends. The germline CDR1 and CDR2 sequences are SGHVS and FQNEAQ. DNA of the CDR3: TGTGCCAGCAGCTTAGCCCCACCGCCCTACGAGCAGTACTTC. Its translation: CASSLAPPPYEQYF. Drawing the rest from reference TRBV7-8 and TRBJ2-7, the complete variable domain is GAGVSQSPRYKVAKRGQDVALRCDPISGHVSLFWYQQALGQGPEFLTYFQNEAQLDKSGLPSDRFFAERPEGSVSTLKIQRTQQEDSAVYLCASSLAPPPYEQYFGPGTRLTVT.

CDR3 residues: CASSLGGQGVALHF. In DNA form, the CDR3 reads TGTGCCAGCAGCTTAGGGGGACAGGGGGTGGCCCTCCACTTT. This chain links TRBV7-8 with TRBJ1-6, with 11 positions matching TRBD1. The CDR3 spans 14 residues. Trimming removed 1 base from V and 14 bases from J; junction bases left unmatched: 4. From germline, CDR1 is SGHVS and CDR2 FQNEAQ.

J is TRBJ2-6 and V is TRBV30, with D perhaps TRBD1 (6 bases). V lost 4 bases to trimming and J lost 0 bases, with 13 bases between them. This CDR3 is 16 amino acids long. The germline V gene has CDR1 GTSNPN and CDR2 SVGIG (reference sequence). The CDR3 nucleotides are TGTGCCTGGACCTCCGGACAGATCTCTGGGGCCAACGTCCTGACTTTC. Amino acids: CAWTSGQISGANVLTF.

This clone was seen a single time. The V call is TRBV5-4, the J call TRBJ2-1; possible D gene TRBD2, 5 bases. V lost 0 bases, J lost 12 bases, and 10 bases lay in between. The length of the CDR3 is 12 residues. Germline V gene lookup returns CDR1 SGHNT and CDR2 YYREEE (reference sequence). The chain's CDR3 is CASSLARRGQFF. The CDR3 DNA reads TGTGCCAGCAGCTTGGCTAGACGGGGGCAGTTCTTC. Variable domain in full (rest from reference TRBV5-4 and TRBJ2-1): ETGVTQSPTHLIKTRGQQVTLRCSSQSGHNTVSWYQQALGQGPQFIFQYYREEENGRGNFPPRFSGLQFPNYSSELNVNALELDDSALYLCASSLARRGQFFGPGTRLTVL.

The chain is built from TRBV5-8 and TRBJ1-4; unclear D gene. The germline V gene has CDR1 SGHTS and CDR2 YDEGEE. V gave up 0 bases and J gave up 5 bases, with 5 bases separating them. The CDR3 extends over 13 amino acids. CDR3 residues: CASSLGGNEKLFF. The CDR3 coding sequence is TGTGCCAGCAGCTTGGGCGGGAATGAAAAACTGTTTTTT.

The chain is built from TRBV7-2 and TRBJ2-1, with no clear D. Germline assignment: CDR1 SGHTA and CDR2 FQGNSA. CDR3 length: 14 residues. V was trimmed by 2 bases and J by 2 bases, leaving 7 bases between them. CDR3 nucleotide sequence: TGTGCCAGCAGCTTACAAGCAGCCTACAATGAGCAGTTCTTC. Translating gives CASSLQAAYNEQFF.

The chain combines TRBV28 with TRBJ2-7; TRBD2 aligns across 8 bases. V lost 4 bases, J lost 1 base, and 6 bases stayed unmatched. Looked up from germline, CDR1 is MDHEN and CDR2 is SYDVKM. The CDR3 is made up of 15 amino acids. The chain's CDR3 is CASSSYREGSYEQYF. CDR3 nucleotide sequence: TGTGCCAGCAGTTCCTATCGGGAGGGATCCTACGAGCAGTACTTC.

This chain links TRBV2 with TRBJ2-5, with D unresolved. Germline CDR1 and CDR2: SNHLY and FYNNEI. Trimming took off 7 bases at V and 2 bases at J, with 14 bases between the two ends. This CDR3 spans 14 amino acids. The CDR3 loop is CASTDGVPQETQYF. As DNA, the CDR3 is TGTGCCAGCACGGACGGCGTCCCTCAAGAGACCCAGTACTTC.

This clone showed up just a few times. The chain combines TRBV25-1 with TRBJ1-1; no clear D. This CDR3 has 13 amino acids. The ends were cut back, 3 bases at V and 3 bases at J, with 8 bases in the middle. Germline CDR1 reads MGHDK; CDR2 reads SYGVNS. CDR3 sequence (DNA): TGTGCCAGCAGTGATTGGCGGTACACTGAAGCTTTCTTT. This sequence encodes CASSDWRYTEAFF.